This T cell receptor beta chain derives from a study of blood T cell repertoires in COVID-19. As for the study in general: Collection of acute and convalescent COVID-19 samples took place in the United States, Italy and Spain.

The CDR3 is made up of 15 amino acids. Germline V gene data show CDR1 as SGHTA and CDR2 as FQGNSA. J lost 4 bases, V lost 7 bases, and 9 bases had no gene match. Original data processing: Reference gene primer amplification gave estimated nucleated cell counts. Using immunoSEQ multiplex PCR, the repertoire was profiled, and TCRdb retains in-frame clones only, with some absent. That table supplies the V and J calls and clone size; D and trimming were determined from the DNA. The table shows about 250,000 clones, with over 65% occurring only once. This TCR derives from an elderly woman with acute or convalescent COVID-19. V is TRBV7-2 and J is TRBJ2-3; TRBD1 aligns across 9 bases. The sequencing sample was made of peripheral blood. CDR3 protein: CASIVLGQGPDTQYF. CDR3 nucleotide sequence: TGTGCCAGCATAGTGTTGGGACAGGGCCCAGATACGCAGTATTTT.